Listed below are T cell receptor beta chains from one sample, sequenced in a study of blood T cell repertoires in COVID-19. Assay: immunoSEQ multiplex PCR; the TCRdb copy retains only in-frame clones and omits some. The table lists 240,000 or so clones, 88% of them singletons. Sequencing was carried out using peripheral blood. These receptors were taken from a middle-aged woman who had recovered from COVID-19. Both conserved end residues are trimmed from each CDR3. Each record gives: J gene, D gene, V gene, clone size, CDR3 protein. The D gene is left open where the match is weak. Rows give clone size only sometimes, using once, few, many, or a class for an expanded clone.

TRBJ1-5 TRBD1 TRBV18 . ASSPGRGPQPQH
TRBJ1-1 . TRBV18 . ASSPQEILGEAF
TRBJ1-1 . TRBV6-6 . ASSYREEAF
TRBJ2-1 TRBD2 TRBV27 . ASSLRLAGGGSYNEQF
TRBJ2-1 TRBD2 TRBV6-2/TRBV6-3 . ASSYYQREGPQAF
TRBJ1-1 . TRBV7-2 . ASSLGPGGPQGEAF
TRBJ2-5 . TRBV5-4 . ASSLVGSQETQY
TRBJ1-3 . TRBV20-1 . SASSLDTSGNTIY
TRBJ1-2 . TRBV19 many ASTLEALGNYGYT
TRBJ2-6 TRBD1 TRBV5-8 . ATQPPTGTSGANVLT
TRBJ2-5 TRBD2 TRBV4-1 . ASSPTSGQETQY
TRBJ2-2 . TRBV19 . ASSMGRGQSTGELF
TRBJ2-2 . TRBV18 . ASSPLGGGELF
TRBJ1-4 TRBD1 TRBV7-8 . ASRVQGAVGKLF